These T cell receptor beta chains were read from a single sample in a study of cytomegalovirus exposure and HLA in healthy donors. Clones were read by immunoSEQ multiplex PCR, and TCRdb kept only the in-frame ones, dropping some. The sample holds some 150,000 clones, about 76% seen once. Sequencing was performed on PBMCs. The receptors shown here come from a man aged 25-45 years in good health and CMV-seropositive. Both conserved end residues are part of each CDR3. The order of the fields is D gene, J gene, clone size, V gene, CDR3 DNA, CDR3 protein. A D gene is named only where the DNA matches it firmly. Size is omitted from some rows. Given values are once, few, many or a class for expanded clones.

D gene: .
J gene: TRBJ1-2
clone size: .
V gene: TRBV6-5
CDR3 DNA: TGTGCCAGCAGTTACTCGTTCCAGTACTATGGCTACACCTTC
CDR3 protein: CASSYSFQYYGYTF

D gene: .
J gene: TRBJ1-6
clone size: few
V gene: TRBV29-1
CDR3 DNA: TGCAGCGTTGTGGAGGGAGAATCCTATAATTCACCCCTCCACTTT
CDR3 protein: CSVVEGESYNSPLHF

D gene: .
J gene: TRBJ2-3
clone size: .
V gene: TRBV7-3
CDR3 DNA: TGTGCCAGCAGCTTTGGGGGGTTCACAGATACGCAGTATTTT
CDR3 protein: CASSFGGFTDTQYF

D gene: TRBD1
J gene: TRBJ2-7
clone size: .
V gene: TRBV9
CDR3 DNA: TGTGCCAGCAGCCCCCGGACAGGGGGAAGCTACGAGCAGTACTTC
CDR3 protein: CASSPRTGGSYEQYF

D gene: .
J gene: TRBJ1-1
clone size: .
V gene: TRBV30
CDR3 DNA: TGTGCCTGGACAGGGGAGAGGACTGAAGCTTTCTTT
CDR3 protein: CAWTGERTEAFF

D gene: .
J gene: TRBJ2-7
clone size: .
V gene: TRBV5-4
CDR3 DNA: TGTGCCAGCAGGGCAGACCGGGGAACCTACGAGCAGTACTTC
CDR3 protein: CASRADRGTYEQYF

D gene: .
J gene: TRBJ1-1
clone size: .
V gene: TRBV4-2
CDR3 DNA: TGTGCCAGCAGCCTCAACAGGGTGTCCACTGAAGCTTTCTTT
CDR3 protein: CASSLNRVSTEAFF

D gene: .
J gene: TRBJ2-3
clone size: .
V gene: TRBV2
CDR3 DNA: TGTGCCAGCAGCGAGTCAGATACGCAGTATTTT
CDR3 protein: CASSESDTQYF

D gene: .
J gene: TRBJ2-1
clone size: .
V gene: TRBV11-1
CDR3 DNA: TGTGCCAGCAGCTTAATCGGGGTACCCTACAATGAGCAGTTCTTC
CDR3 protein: CASSLIGVPYNEQFF

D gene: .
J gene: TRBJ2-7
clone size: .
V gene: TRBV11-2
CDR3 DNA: TGTGCCAGCAGCTTAGACCCGGGTGGCTACGAGCAGTACTTC
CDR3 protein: CASSLDPGGYEQYF

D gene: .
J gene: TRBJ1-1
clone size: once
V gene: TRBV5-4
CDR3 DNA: TGTGCCAGCAGCTTTCCCTCCGGGACAACGGCTGAAGCTTTCTTT
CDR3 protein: CASSFPSGTTAEAFF

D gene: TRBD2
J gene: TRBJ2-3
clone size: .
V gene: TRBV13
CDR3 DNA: TGTGCCAGCAGCGTTTGGCCGAGGAGGCGGGAGGCGATCACAGATACGCAGTATTTT
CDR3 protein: CASSVWPRRREAITDTQYF

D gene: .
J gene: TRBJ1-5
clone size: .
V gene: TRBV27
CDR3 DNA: TGTGCCAGCAGTTTGAGAGGAGGCCATCAGCCCCAGCATTTT
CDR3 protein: CASSLRGGHQPQHF

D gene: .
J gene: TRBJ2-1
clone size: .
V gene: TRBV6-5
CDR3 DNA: TGTGCCAGCAGTTACCTCAATGAGCAGTTCTTC
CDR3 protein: CASSYLNEQFF

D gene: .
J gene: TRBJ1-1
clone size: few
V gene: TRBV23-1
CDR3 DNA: TGCGCCAGCAGTCCCGTGACTGAAGCTTTCTTT
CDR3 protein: CASSPVTEAFF

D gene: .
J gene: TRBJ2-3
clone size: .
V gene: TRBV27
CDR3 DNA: TGTGCCAGCAGTTTGTGGGCTTCTAGCACAGATACGCAGTATTTT
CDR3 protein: CASSLWASSTDTQYF

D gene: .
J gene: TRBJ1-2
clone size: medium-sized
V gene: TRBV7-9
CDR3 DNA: TGTGCCAGCAGCTCCAGTCTCGAAGCTAACTATGGCTACACCTTC
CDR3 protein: CASSSSLEANYGYTF